This TCR beta chain was sequenced in a study of OX40 agonist ivuxolimab in advanced cancers. Overall study findings and caveats: Also present in some nonresponders was a low level of normalized T-cell clonal expansion. Expanded clones belonging to CD8+ T cells outnumbered, on average, those of CD4+.

Germline V lookup: CDR1 MNHEY, CDR2 SVGAGI. The V end was cut by 2 bases, the J end by 1 base, with 8 bases between. The CDR3 has 14 amino acids. TCRdb's table, derived via immunoSEQ multiplex PCR, lists solely in-frame clones and lacks some. The sample includes about 77,000 clones, 65% to 90% of them seen just once. Turning to this clone: What it binds is unknown.

The chain is built from TRBV6-5 and TRBJ1-1; possibly TRBD1 for D (6 bases). The sample here was CD4+ or CD8+ T cells sorted from blood, taken in a trial of the OX40 agonist ivuxolimab. The sequence was collected from an adult with an advanced solid tumor such as melanoma, head and neck, liver or kidney cancer. For the CDR3, the DNA is TGTGCCAGCAGTTACGGGACACAGAACACTGAAGCTTTCTTT. Translation: CASSYGTQNTEAFF.